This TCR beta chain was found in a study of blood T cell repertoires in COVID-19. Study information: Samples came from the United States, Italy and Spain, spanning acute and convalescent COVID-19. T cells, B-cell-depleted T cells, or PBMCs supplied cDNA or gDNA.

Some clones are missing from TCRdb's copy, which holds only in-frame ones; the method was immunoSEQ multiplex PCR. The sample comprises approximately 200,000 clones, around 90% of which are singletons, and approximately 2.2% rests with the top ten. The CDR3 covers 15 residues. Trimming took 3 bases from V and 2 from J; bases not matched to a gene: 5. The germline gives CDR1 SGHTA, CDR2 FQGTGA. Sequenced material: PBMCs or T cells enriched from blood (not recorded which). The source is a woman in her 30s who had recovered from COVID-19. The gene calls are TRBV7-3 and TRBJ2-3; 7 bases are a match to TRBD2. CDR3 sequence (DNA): TGTGCCAGCAGCTTTGGGGGGAGGGACACAGATACGCAGTATTTT. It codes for CASSFGGRDTDTQYF. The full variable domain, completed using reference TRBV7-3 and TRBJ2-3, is GAGVSQTPSNKVTEKGKYVELRCDPISGHTALYWYRQSLGQGPEFLIYFQGTGAADDSGLPNDRFFAVRPEGSVSTLKIQRTERGDSAVYLCASSFGGRDTDTQYFGPGTRLTVL.